The rows below give T cell receptor beta chains drawn from one sample of a study of blood T cell repertoires in COVID-19. Here immunoSEQ multiplex PCR was the method, and the copy in TCRdb shows in-frame clones only, minus some. The table has 100,000 or so clones, roughly four fifths seen once; the top ten hold around an eighth. Material for sequencing was peripheral blood. Receptors originate from a human donor in a cohort sampled during active COVID-19. Each CDR3 is given with its conserved first and last residue. Some rows mark clone size as missing; the rest say once, few, many or name a class of expanded clone.

TRBJ2-1,TRBV7-2,NA,CASSLDGPLDEQFF
TRBJ2-2,TRBV10-3,once,CAINPGSETGELFF
TRBJ2-1,TRBV6-4,once,CASSASGGSYNEQFF
TRBJ2-1,TRBV25-1,NA,CASSGQSGTGGYNEQFF
TRBJ2-7,TRBV28,NA,CASSFRIGFAGPSSYEQYF
TRBJ1-2,TRBV2,NA,CARGQGRSYTF
TRBJ2-2,TRBV18,few,CASSRLTGTAGELFF
TRBJ1-1,TRBV29-1,NA,CSVLSALNTEAFF
TRBJ2-7,TRBV5-1,NA,CASSLWQGQGEQYF
TRBJ2-3,TRBV2,NA,CASTTDRVGDTQYF
TRBJ2-2,TRBV27,few,CASRPTGGFTGELFF
TRBJ1-2,TRBV4-1,NA,CASSPSPGQGGYGYTF
TRBJ1-2,TRBV6-5,NA,CASSPGPNYGYTF
TRBJ2-7,TRBV12-5,few,CASGRGGRRSHEQYF
TRBJ2-6,TRBV7-8,NA,CASSSDSSGANVLTF
TRBJ2-3,TRBV18,NA,CASSIRQRGGPDTQYF
TRBJ1-4,TRBV5-1,NA,CASSSGQGRFLEGLFF
TRBJ2-6,TRBV6-2/TRBV6-3,NA,CASSSTPWGPGSGANVLTF
TRBJ2-3,TRBV2,NA,CASSRTGTSPSTDTQYF
TRBJ2-7,TRBV19,once,CASSVAGTGPYEQYF
TRBJ2-3,TRBV2,few,CASSYTDTQYF
TRBJ1-6,TRBV7-9,NA,CASSLQQDYNSPLHF
TRBJ2-7,TRBV5-1,few,CASSPDDRGYEQYF
TRBJ2-3,TRBV9,once,CASSPQGILQYF
TRBJ1-5,TRBV27,few,CASSQGAIQPQHF
TRBJ1-1,TRBV6-4,NA,CASSERQGTEAFF
TRBJ2-5,TRBV28,NA,CASSSAGLWGETQYF
TRBJ2-3,TRBV28,few,CASSRRGVTDTQYF
TRBJ1-4,TRBV29-1,NA,CSARQGFREKLFF
TRBJ2-5,TRBV5-1,NA,CASSFNKFVAGGETQYF
TRBJ2-7,TRBV28,NA,CASTTGGDYEQYF
TRBJ1-6,TRBV5-3,NA,CARSLSRGSPLHF
TRBJ2-2,TRBV18,NA,CASSPRDTGELFF